This note documents a single T cell receptor beta chain sequence. Its antigen is as yet unknown. Compared with germline, one end of the junction differs, possibly owing to a read error. This entry is derived from a study of blood T cells in healthy people across ages. About the study: The capture of about one barcoded beta molecule per two T cells was achieved by template switching.

Primers used in a second PCR of about 6 to 12 cycles were a sample-barcoded 5' primer and a J-beta primer mix. TCRdb used MiXCR to reprocess the 5' RACE reads, holding one entry per CDR3 protein. The sample has 920,000 or so distinct CDR3 sequences; more than 35% are singletons. Study findings and constraints: What prevented conclusive comparison of naive and antigen-experienced cells was that PBMCs were unsorted.

In germline, CDR1 is SGHVS, CDR2 FQNEAQ. The CDR3 covers 13 residues. The chain recombines TRBV7-8 with TRBJ2-3; unclear D gene. The sequence was obtained from a woman aged 60-75 years in good health. The specimen sequenced was blood. CDR3 DNA: TGTGCCAGCAGCCATTTGGTCACAGATATGCAGTATTTT. Translating it yields CASSHLVTDMQYF.